The entry below describes one T cell receptor beta chain. Here immunoSEQ multiplex PCR was the method, and the copy in TCRdb shows in-frame clones only, minus some. The table includes about 36,000 clones, under 85% detected once. The sample is drawn from a study of OX40 agonist ivuxolimab in advanced cancers. A history of autoimmune disease or systemic immunosuppression excluded patients. The length of the CDR3 is 14 residues. Trimming stripped 6 bases from V and 3 bases from J, with 16 bases between. The germline V gene encodes CDR1 SGHRS and CDR2 YFSETQ. Sequences were derived from CD4+ or CD8+ T cells sorted from blood, sampled in a trial of the OX40 agonist ivuxolimab. The chain carries TRBV5-1 and TRBJ2-7; TRBD1 is a possible D gene (5 bases). The clonotype originates from an adult with an advanced solid tumor such as melanoma, head and neck, liver or kidney cancer. Here the CDR3 reads CASTRQQGFYEQYF. The CDR3 nucleotides are TGCGCCAGCACTAGACAGCAAGGATTCTACGAGCAGTACTTC.